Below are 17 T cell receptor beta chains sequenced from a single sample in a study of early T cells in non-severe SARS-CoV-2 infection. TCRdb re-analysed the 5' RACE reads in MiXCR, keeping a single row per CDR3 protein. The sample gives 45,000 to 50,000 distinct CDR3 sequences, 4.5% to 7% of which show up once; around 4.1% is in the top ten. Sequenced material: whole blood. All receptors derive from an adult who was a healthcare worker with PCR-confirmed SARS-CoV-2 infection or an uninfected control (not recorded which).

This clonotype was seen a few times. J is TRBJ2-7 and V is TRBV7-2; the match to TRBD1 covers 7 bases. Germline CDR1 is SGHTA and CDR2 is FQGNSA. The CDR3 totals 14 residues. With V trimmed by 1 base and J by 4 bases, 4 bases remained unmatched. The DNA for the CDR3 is TGTGCCAGCAGCTTAGACAGGGGATCTTACGAGCAGTACTTC. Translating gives CASSLDRGSYEQYF.

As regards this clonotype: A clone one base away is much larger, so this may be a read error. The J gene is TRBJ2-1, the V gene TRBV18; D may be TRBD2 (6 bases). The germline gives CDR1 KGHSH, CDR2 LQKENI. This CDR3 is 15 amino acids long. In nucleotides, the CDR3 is TGTGTCAGCTCAGCGGGCGGCGGGGCCCCCAATGAGCAGTTCTTC. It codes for CVSSAGGGAPNEQFF.

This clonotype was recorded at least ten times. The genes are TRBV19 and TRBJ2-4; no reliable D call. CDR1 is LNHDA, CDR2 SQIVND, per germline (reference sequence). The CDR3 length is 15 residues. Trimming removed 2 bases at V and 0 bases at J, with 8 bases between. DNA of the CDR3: TGTGCCAGTAGTATAATGGCGTTAGCCAAAAACATTCAGTACTTC. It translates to CASSIMALAKNIQYF.

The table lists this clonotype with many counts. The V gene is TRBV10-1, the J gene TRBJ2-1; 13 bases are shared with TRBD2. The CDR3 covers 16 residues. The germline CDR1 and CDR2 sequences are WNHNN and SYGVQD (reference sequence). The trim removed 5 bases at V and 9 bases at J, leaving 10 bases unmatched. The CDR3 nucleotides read TGCGCCAGCAGTCGGAGGACTAGCGGGAGTATCGGTGAGCAGTTCTTC. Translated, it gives CASSRRTSGSIGEQFF.

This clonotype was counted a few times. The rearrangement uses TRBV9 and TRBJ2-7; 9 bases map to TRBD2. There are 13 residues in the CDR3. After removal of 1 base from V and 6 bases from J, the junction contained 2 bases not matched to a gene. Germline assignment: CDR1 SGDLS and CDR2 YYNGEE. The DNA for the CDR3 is TGTGCCAGCAGCGTAACACTAGCGGGCGAGCAGTACTTC. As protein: CASSVTLAGEQYF.

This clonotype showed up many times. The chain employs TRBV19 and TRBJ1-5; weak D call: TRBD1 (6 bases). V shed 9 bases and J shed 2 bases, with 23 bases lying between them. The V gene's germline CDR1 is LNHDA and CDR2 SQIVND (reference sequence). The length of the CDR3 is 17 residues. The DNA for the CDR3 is TGTGCCAGCCAGTCCGCCACGGGGGCAATTGGCAATCAGCCCCAGCATTTT. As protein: CASQSATGAIGNQPQHF.

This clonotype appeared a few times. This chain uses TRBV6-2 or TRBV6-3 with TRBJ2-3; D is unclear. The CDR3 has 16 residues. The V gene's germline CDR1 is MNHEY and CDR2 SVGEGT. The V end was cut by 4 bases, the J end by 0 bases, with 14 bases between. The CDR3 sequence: CASSSTRSGSTDTQYF. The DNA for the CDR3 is TGTGCCAGCAGTTCGACTCGATCAGGAAGCACAGATACGCAGTATTTT.

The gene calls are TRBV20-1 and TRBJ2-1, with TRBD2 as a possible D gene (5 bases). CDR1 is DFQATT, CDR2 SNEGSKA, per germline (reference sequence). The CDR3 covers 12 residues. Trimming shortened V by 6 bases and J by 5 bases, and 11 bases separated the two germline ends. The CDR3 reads CSAPGVHNEQFF. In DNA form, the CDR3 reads TGCAGTGCCCCCGGGGTTCACAATGAGCAGTTCTTC.

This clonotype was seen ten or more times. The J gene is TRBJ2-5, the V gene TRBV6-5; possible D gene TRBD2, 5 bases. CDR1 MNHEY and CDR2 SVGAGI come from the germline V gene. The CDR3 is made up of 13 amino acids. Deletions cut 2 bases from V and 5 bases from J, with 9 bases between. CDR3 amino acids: CASSYRGGETQYF. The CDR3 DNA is TGTGCCAGCAGTTACCGGGGTGGCGAGACCCAGTACTTC.

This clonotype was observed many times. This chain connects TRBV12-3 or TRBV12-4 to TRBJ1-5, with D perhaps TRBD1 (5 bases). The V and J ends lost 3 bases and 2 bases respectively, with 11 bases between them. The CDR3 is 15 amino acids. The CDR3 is CASSFWDGGNQPQHF. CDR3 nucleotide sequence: TGTGCCAGCAGTTTTTGGGACGGTGGCAATCAGCCCCAGCATTTT.

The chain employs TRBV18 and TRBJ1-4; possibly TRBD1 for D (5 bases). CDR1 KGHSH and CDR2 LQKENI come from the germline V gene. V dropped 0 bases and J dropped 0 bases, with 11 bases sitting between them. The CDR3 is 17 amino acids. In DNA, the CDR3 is TGTGCCAGCTCACCACCAGAGGGGCCTGCAACTAATGAAAAACTGTTTTTT. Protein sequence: CASSPPEGPATNEKLFF.

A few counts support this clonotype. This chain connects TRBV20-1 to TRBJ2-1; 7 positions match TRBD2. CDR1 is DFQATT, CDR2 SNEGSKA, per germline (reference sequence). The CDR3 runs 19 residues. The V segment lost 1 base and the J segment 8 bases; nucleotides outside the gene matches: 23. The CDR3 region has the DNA TGCAGTGCTAGAGGATCGGGGCAGAATCAGCGGGGATTCCCCCATGAGCAGTTCTTC. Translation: CSARGSGQNQRGFPHEQFF.

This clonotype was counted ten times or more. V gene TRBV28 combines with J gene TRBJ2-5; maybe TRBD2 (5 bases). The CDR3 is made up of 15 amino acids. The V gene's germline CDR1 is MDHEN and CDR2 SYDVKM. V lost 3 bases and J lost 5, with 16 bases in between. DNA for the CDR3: TGTGCCAGCAGTTTCTATAGTATGTCGGGGGAGACCCAGTACTTC. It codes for CASSFYSMSGETQYF.

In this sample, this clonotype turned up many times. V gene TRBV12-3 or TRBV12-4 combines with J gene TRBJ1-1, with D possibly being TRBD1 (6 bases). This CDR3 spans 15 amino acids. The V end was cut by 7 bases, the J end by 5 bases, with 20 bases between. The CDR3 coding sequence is TGTGCCAGCACCCCAGGACAGCCCTTAGGGACTGAAGCTTTCTTT. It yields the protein CASTPGQPLGTEAFF.

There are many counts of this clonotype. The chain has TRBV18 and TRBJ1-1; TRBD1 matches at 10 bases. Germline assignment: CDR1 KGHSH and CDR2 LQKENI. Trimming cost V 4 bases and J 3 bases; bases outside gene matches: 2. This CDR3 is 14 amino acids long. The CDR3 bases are TGTGCCAGCTCACTAGGGACAGGGGACACTGAAGCTTTCTTT. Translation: CASSLGTGDTEAFF. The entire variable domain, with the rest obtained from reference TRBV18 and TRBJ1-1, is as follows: NAGVMQNPRHLVRRRGQEARLRCSPMKGHSHVYWYRQLPEEGLKFMVYLQKENIIDESGMPKERFSAEFPKEGPSILRIQQVVRGDSAAYFCASSLGTGDTEAFFGQGTRLTVV.

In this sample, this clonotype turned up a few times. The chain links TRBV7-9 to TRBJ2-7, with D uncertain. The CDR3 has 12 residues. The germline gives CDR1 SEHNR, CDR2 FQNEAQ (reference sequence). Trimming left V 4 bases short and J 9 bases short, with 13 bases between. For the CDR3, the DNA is TGTGCCAGCAGCTCCAGCAATCCGGGGCAGTACTTC. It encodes CASSSSNPGQYF. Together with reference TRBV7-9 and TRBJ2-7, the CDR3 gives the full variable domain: DTGVSQNPRHKITKRGQNVTFRCDPISEHNRLYWYRQTLGQGPEFLTYFQNEAQLEKSRLLSDRFSAERPKGSFSTLEIQRTEQGDSAMYLCASSSSNPGQYFGPGTRLTVT.

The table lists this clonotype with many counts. Here the CDR3 DNA reads TGTGCCAGCAGTTACCCGCAGCGGCTGCATGAGCAGTTCTTC. It translates to CASSYPQRLHEQFF. The chain recombines TRBV6-5 with TRBJ2-1; D may be TRBD2 (5 bases). With 2 bases removed from V and 8 bases from J, the gap between germline ends came to 13 bases. The CDR3 runs 14 residues. Germline V gene lookup returns CDR1 MNHEY and CDR2 SVGAGI.